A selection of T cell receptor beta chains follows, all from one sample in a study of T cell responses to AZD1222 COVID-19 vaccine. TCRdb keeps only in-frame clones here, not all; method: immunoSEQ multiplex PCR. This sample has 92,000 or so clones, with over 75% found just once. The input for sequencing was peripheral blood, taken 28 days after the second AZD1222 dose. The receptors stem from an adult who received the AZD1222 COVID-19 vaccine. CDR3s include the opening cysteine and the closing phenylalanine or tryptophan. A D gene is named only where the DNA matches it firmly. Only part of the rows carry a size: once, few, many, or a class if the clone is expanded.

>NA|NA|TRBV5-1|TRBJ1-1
TGCGCCAGCAGCAACCAGGGACCCCCGAACACTGAAGCTTTCTTT
CASSNQGPPNTEAFF
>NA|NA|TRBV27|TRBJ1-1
TGTGCCAGCAGTCCCCTCGGTGGTCCAGCTGAAGCTTTCTTT
CASSPLGGPAEAFF
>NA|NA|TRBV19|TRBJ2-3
TGTGCCAGTAGTTGGGGGGACACAGATACGCAGTATTTT
CASSWGDTDTQYF
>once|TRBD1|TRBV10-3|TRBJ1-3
TGTGCCATCAGATGGGACAGAGGAAACACCATATATTTT
CAIRWDRGNTIYF
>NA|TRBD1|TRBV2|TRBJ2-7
TGTGCCAGCAGAGCAACAGGGGACTACGAGCAGTACTTC
CASRATGDYEQYF
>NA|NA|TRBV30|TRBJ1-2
TGTGCCTCCCCAGGTGGGGAGGGCTACACCTTC
CASPGGEGYTF
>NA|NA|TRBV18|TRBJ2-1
TGTGCCAGCTCACCAGCGGGGGCGCAGAATGAGCAGTTCTTC
CASSPAGAQNEQFF
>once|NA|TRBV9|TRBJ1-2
TGTGCCAGCAGCGTAGGTAACAGCGACTATGGCTACACCTTC
CASSVGNSDYGYTF
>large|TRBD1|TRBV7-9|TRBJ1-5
TGTGCCAGCAGCTTAGAATTGTCGGGACAGGGTGGACCCCAGCATTTT
CASSLELSGQGGPQHF
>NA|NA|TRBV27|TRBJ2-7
TGTGCCAGCAGTACAGGGCGAGAGCAGTACTTC
CASSTGREQYF
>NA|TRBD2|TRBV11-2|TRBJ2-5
TGTGCCAGCAGCCCCAATGAGGGGCGGGGGGAGACCCAGTACTTC
CASSPNEGRGETQYF
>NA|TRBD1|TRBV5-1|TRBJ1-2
TGCGCCAGCAGCCAGGCCCTTAAACAGGGGCCCTATGGCTACACCTTC
CASSQALKQGPYGYTF
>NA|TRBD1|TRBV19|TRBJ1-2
TGTGCCAGTAGTACAAGGACAGGGGGAAGGTTTGGCTACACCTTC
CASSTRTGGRFGYTF
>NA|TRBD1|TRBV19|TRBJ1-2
TGTGCCGGGTCGGACAGGGGAGGTTATGGCTACACCTTC
CAGSDRGGYGYTF
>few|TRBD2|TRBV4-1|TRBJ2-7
TGCGCCAGCAGCCAAGCCGGGACTAGCGTCTACGAGCAGTACTTC
CASSQAGTSVYEQYF
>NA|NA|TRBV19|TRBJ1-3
TGTGCCAGTACGGGAAACACCATATATTTT
CASTGNTIYF
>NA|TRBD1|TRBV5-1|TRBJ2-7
TGCGCCAGCAGCACCTCGGGACAGTGGAACGAGCAGTACTTC
CASSTSGQWNEQYF
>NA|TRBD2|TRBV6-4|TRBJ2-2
TGTGCCAGCAGTGAAGGTCCGGGGGGTCCCGGGGAGCTGTTTTTT
CASSEGPGGPGELFF
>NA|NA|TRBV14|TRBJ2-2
TGTGCCAGCAGCCTTTCGTCGGGATGGGGCACCGGGGAGCTGTTTTTT
CASSLSSGWGTGELFF
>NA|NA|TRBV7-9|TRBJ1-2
TGTGCCAGCAGCTTACAGGGAGGGTATGGCTACACCTTC
CASSLQGGYGYTF
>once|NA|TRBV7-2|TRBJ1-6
TGTGCCAGCAGCTTAGAAGTGGGGGGTCAGGAGAATTCACCCCTCCACTTT
CASSLEVGGQENSPLHF
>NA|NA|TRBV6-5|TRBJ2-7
TGTGCCAGCAGTTACTCTGTGACGGGCGCCTACGAGCAGTACTTC
CASSYSVTGAYEQYF
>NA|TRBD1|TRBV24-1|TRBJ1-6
TGTGCCACCAGTGACCCCGACAGGGATAATTCACCCCTCCACTTT
CATSDPDRDNSPLHF
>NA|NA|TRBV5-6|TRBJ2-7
TGTGCCAGCAGCTTGGGGATTCTCTACGAGCAGTACTTC
CASSLGILYEQYF
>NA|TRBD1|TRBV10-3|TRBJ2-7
TGTGCCATCAGTGACCTGACAGGGCCATCCTACGAGCAGTACTTC
CAISDLTGPSYEQYF
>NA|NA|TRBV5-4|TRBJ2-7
TGTGCCAGCAGCCCCTCGACCGGGGGGCTTTACGAGCAGTACTTC
CASSPSTGGLYEQYF